This TCR beta chain comes out of a study of CD8+ T cells in alopecia areata. Findings and limits, study-wide: Normal skin's resident alphabeta T cells are sequenced alongside lesional scalp T cells.

The V end lost 4 bases, the J end lost 0 bases, and 3 bases lay between the germline ends. The CDR3 sequence is 11 residues long. Germline CDR1 reads DFQATT; CDR2 reads SNEGSKA (reference sequence). Concerning this clone itself: No antigen is known for it.

Extraction of RNA preceded its reverse transcription into cDNA, which served as the sequencing template. Profiling relied on immunoSEQ multiplex PCR, and the TCRdb table lists in-frame clones only, not all of them. The sample includes about 180,000 clones, approximately 52% of them seen just once. Treatment meaning: oral pan-JAK inhibitor, 5-10 mg twice daily. The sequenced sample was CD4+ T cells sorted from blood, obtained at approximately week 60, from a patient treated with tofacitinib. This sequence originates from a human donor with alopecia areata. V usage is TRBV20-1 and J usage is TRBJ1-2; D is unclear. Here the CDR3 reads CSAKANYGYTF. DNA of the CDR3: TGCAGTGCTAAAGCTAACTATGGCTACACCTTC.